This TCR beta chain derives from a study of blood T cell repertoires in COVID-19. The overall study: Whether acute or convalescent, the COVID-19 samples came from the United States, Italy and Spain. Sample material is recorded as cDNA or gDNA derived from T cells, B-cell-depleted T cells, or PBMCs.

Original data processing: The assay estimated nucleated cells by amplifying reference gene primers. Using immunoSEQ multiplex PCR, the repertoire was profiled, and TCRdb retains in-frame clones only, with some absent. V and J calls and clone size are as listed in that table; D and trimming were resolved from the DNA. The sample lists 150,000 to 200,000 clones; around 80% were seen once. Germline CDR1 reads KGHSH; CDR2 reads LQKENI. The CDR3 covers 14 residues. V was shortened by 1 base and J by 1 base, with 8 bases between the two germline ends. The TCR sequence derives from a man between 60 and 75 years old with acute or convalescent COVID-19. The gene calls are TRBV18 and TRBJ2-7; D is ambiguous. The sample was peripheral blood. In DNA form, the CDR3 reads TGTGCCAGCTCACCACTCTTTTCTTCCTACGAGCAGTACTTC. Translated, it gives CASSPLFSSYEQYF.